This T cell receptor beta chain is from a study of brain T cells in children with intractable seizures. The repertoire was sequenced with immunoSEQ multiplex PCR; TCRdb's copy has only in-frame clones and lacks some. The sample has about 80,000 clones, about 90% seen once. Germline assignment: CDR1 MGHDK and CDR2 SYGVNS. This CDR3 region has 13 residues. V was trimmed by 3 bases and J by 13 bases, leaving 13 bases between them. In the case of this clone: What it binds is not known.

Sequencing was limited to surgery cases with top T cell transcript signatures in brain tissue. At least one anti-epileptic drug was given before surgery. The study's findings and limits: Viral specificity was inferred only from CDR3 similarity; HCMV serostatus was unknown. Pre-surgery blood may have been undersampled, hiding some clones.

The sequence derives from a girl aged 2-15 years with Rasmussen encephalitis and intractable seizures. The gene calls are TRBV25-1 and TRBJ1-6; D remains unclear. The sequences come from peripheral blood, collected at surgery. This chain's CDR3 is CASSDKGRGPLHF. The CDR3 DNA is TGTGCCAGCAGTGACAAAGGACGAGGGCCCCTCCACTTT. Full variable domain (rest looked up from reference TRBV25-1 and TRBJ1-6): EADIYQTPRYLVIGTGKKITLECSQTMGHDKMYWYQQDPGMELHLIHYSYGVNSTEKGDLSSESTVSRIRTEHFPLTLESARPSHTSQYLCASSDKGRGPLHFGNGTRLTVT.